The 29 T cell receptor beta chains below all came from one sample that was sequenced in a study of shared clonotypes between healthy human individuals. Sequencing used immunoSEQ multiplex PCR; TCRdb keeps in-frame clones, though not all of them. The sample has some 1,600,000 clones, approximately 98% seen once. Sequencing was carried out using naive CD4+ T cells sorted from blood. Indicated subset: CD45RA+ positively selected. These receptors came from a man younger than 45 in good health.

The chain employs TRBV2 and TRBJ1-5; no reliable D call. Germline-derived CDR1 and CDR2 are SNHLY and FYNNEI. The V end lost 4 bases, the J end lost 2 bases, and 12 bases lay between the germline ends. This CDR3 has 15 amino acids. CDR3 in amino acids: CASSVQGLGNQPQHF. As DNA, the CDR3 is TGTGCCAGCAGTGTTCAAGGGTTGGGCAATCAGCCCCAGCATTTT.

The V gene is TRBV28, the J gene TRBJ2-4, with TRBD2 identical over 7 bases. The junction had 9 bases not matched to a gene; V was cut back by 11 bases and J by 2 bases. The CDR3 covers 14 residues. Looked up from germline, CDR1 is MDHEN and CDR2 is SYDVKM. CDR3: CAQMGGKTKNIQYF. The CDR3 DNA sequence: TGTGCCCAGATGGGGGGGAAAACCAAAAACATTCAGTACTTC. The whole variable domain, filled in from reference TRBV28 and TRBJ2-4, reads DVKVTQSSRYLVKRTGEKVFLECVQDMDHENMFWYRQDPGLGLRLIYFSYDVKMKEKGDIPEGYSVSREKKERFSLILESASTNQTSMYLCAQMGGKTKNIQYFGAGTRLSVL.

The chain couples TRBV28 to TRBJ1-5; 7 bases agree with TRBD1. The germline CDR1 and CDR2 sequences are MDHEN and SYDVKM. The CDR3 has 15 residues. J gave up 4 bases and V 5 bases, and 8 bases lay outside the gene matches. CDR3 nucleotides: TGTGCCAGCAGTAAGCCGACAGGGCCAAATCAGCCCCAGCATTTT. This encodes CASSKPTGPNQPQHF.

The CDR3 DNA follows: TGTGCCAGCAGACTTACAGGGACTAGCGGGAATGAGCAGTTCTTC. Translation gives CASRLTGTSGNEQFF. The chain joins TRBV25-1 to TRBJ2-1; 12 bases are shared with TRBD2. This CDR3 region has 15 residues. Germline V gene data show CDR1 as MGHDK and CDR2 as SYGVNS. J was trimmed by 7 bases and V by 6 bases; bases with no gene match: 7. The entire variable domain, with the rest obtained from reference TRBV25-1 and TRBJ2-1, is as follows: EADIYQTPRYLVIGTGKKITLECSQTMGHDKMYWYQQDPGMELHLIHYSYGVNSTEKGDLSSESTVSRIRTEHFPLTLESARPSHTSQYLCASRLTGTSGNEQFFGPGTRLTVL.

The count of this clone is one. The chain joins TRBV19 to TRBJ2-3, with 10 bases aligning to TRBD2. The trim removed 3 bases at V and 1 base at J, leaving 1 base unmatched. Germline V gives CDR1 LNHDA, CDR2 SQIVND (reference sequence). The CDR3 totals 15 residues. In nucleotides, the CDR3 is TGTGCCAGTAGTATTGGGACTAGCGGCACAGATACGCAGTATTTT. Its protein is CASSIGTSGTDTQYF.

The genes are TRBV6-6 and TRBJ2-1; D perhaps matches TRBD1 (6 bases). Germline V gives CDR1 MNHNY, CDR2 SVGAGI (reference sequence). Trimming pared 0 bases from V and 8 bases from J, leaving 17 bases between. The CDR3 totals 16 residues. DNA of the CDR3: TGTGCCAGCAGTTACTCCGGACAGTCCCTTTTCGATGAGCAGTTCTTC. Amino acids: CASSYSGQSLFDEQFF.

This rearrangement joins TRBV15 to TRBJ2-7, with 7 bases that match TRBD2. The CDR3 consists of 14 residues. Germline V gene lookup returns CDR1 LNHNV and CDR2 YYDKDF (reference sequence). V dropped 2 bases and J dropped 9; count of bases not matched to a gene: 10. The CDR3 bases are TGTGCCACCAGCAGATCAAAGACTAGCTTAGGGCAGTACTTC. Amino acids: CATSRSKTSLGQYF.

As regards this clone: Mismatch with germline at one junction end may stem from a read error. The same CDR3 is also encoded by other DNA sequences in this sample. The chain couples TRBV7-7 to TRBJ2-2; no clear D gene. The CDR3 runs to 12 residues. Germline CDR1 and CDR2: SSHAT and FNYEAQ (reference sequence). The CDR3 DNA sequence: TGTGCTAGCAGCTTAGGAACCGGGGAGCTGTTTTTT. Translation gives CASSLGTGELFF. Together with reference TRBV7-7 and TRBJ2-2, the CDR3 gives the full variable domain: GAGVSQSPRYKVTKRGQDVTLRCDPISSHATLYWYQQALGQGPEFLTYFNYEAQPDKSGLPSDRFSAERPEGSISTLTIQRTEQRDSAMYRCASSLGTGELFFGEGSRLTVL.

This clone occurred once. The CDR3 region is CASGSDTYEQYF. The DNA of the CDR3 is TGTGCTAGTGGCTCGGACACGTACGAGCAGTACTTC. The chain carries TRBV12-5 and TRBJ2-7; maybe TRBD1 (5 bases). CDR1 and CDR2 from the germline V gene are LGHNT and FRNRAP. Trimming left V 6 bases short and J 4 bases short, with 10 bases between. The CDR3 consists of 12 residues.

CDR3 residues: CASGAEPTQQYF. The CDR3 DNA is TGCGCCAGCGGGGCCGAACCTACGCAGCAGTACTTC. This chain links TRBV5-1 with TRBJ2-7, with a weak D call TRBD1 (5 bases). The CDR3 contains 12 residues. Trimming took off 7 bases at V and 8 bases at J, with 16 bases between the two ends. CDR1 is SGHRS, CDR2 YFSETQ, per germline. The complete variable domain, with remaining parts taken from reference TRBV5-1 and TRBJ2-7, reads KAGVTQTPRYLIKTRGQQVTLSCSPISGHRSVSWYQQTPGQGLQFLFEYFSETQRNKGNFPGRFSGRQFSNSRSEMNVSTLELGDSALYLCASGAEPTQQYFGPGTRLTVT.

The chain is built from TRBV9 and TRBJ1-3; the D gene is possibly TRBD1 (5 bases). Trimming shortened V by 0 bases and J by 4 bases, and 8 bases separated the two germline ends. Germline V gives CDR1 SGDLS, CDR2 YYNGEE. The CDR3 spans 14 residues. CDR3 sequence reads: CASSVGRGGNTIYF. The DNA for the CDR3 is TGTGCCAGCAGCGTAGGCCGGGGGGGAAACACCATATATTTT.

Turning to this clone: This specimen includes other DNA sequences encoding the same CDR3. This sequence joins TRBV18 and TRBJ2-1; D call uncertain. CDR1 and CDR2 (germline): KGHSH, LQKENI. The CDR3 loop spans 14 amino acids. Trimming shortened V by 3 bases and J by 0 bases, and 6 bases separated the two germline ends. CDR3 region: CASSPASSYNEQFF. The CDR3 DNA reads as TGTGCCAGCTCACCCGCATCCTCCTACAATGAGCAGTTCTTC.

CDR3 bases: TGTGCCAGCAGTAACGAAAGAGAAAAACTGTTTTTT. This sequence encodes CASSNEREKLFF. This chain connects TRBV6-5 to TRBJ1-4; D gene unclear. Trimming stripped 5 bases from V and 8 bases from J, with 9 bases between. Germline V gives CDR1 MNHEY, CDR2 SVGAGI. The CDR3 is made up of 12 amino acids.

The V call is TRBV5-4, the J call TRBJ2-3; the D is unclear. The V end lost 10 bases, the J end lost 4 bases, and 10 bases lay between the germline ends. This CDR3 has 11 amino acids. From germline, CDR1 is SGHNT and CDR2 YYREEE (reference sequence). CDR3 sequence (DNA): TGTGCCGTTGGTGCACCAGATACGCAGTATTTT. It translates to CAVGAPDTQYF.

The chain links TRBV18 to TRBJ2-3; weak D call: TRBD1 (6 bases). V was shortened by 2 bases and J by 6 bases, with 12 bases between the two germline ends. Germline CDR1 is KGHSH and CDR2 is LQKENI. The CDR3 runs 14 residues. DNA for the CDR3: TGTGCCAGCTCACCAAGGACAGCGGTGGATACGCAGTATTTT. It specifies CASSPRTAVDTQYF.

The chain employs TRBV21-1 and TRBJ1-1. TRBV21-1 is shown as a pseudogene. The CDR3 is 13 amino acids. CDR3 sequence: CASSKGESGEAFF. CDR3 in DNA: TGTGCCAGCAGCAAAGGGGAGTCGGGTGAAGCTTTCTTT.

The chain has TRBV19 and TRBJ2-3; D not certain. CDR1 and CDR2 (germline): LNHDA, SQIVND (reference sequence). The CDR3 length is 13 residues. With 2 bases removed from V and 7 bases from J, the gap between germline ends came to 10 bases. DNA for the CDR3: TGTGCCAGTAGTATACCCCCTGAATATACGCAGTATTTT. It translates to CASSIPPEYTQYF.

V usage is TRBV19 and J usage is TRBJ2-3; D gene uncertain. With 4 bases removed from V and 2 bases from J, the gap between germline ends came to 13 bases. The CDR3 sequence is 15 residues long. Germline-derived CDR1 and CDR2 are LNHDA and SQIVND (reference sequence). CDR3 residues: CASSSRLIYTDTQYF. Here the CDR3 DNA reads TGTGCCAGTAGTAGCCGACTTATTTACACAGATACGCAGTATTTT.

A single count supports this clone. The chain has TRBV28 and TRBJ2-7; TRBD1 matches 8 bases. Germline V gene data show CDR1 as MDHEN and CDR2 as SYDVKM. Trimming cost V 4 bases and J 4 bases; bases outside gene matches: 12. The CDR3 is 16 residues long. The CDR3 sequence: CASSSTDGQGWYEQYF. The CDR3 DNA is TGTGCCAGCAGTTCCACCGACGGACAGGGATGGTACGAGCAGTACTTC.

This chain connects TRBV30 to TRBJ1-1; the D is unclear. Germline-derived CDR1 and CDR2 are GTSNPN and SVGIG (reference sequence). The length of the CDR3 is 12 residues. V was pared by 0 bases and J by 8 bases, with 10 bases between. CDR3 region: CAWSVRTPEAFF. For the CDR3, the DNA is TGTGCCTGGAGTGTACGTACACCCGAAGCTTTCTTT.

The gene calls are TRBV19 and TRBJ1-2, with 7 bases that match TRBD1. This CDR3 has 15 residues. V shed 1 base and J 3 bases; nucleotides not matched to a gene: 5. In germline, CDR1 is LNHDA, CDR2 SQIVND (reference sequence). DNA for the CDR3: TGTGCCAGTAGTATAGCCGGCAGGGGGGACTATGGCTACACCTTC. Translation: CASSIAGRGDYGYTF.

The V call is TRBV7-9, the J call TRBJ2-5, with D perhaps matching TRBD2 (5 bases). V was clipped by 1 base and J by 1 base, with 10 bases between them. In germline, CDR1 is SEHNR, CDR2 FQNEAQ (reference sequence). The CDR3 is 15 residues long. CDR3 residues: CASSLGGLAQETQYF. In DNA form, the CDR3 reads TGTGCCAGCAGCTTAGGCGGACTTGCCCAAGAGACCCAGTACTTC.

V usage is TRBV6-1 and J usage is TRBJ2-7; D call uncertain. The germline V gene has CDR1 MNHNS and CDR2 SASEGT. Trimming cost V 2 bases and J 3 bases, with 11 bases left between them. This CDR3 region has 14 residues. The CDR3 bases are TGTGCCAGCAGTGAATTCTGGTTGGACTACGAGCAGTACTTC. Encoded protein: CASSEFWLDYEQYF.

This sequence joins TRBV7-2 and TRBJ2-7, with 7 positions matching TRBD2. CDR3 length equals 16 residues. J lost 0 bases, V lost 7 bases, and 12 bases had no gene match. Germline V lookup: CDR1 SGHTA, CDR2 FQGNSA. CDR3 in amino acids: CASMPSGGGSSYEQYF. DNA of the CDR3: TGTGCCAGCATGCCTTCGGGTGGCGGGAGCTCCTACGAGCAGTACTTC.

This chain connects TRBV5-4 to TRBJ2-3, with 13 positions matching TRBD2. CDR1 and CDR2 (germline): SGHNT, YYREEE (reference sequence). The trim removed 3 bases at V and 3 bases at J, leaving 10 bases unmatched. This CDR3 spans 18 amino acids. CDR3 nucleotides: TGTGCCAGCAGCTACCTTGGACTAGCGGGAGTGGAGACAGATACGCAGTATTTT. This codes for CASSYLGLAGVETDTQYF.

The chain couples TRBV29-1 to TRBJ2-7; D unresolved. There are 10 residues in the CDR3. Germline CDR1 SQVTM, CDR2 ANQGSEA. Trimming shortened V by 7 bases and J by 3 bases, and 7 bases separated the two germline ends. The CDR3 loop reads CSALNYEQYF. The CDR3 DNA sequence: TGCAGCGCCTTAAACTACGAGCAGTACTTC.

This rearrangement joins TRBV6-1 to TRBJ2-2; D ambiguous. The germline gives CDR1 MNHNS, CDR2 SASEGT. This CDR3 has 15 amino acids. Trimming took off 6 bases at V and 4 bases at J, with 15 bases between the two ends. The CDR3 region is CASRGALSFTGELFF. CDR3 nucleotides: TGTGCCAGCAGAGGAGCCCTTTCTTTCACCGGGGAGCTGTTTTTT.

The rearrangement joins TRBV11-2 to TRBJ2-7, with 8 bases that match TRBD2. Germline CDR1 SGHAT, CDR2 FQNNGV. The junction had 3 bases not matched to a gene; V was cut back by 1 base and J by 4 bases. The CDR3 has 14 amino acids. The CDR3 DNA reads TGTGCCAGCAGCTTAGCGGGAGGGATATACGAGCAGTACTTC. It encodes CASSLAGGIYEQYF.

In DNA form, the CDR3 reads TGTGCCAGCAGCTTAGGTGGGACAGGGTCCACAGATACGCAGTATTTT. Its translation is CASSLGGTGSTDTQYF. The gene calls are TRBV11-3 and TRBJ2-3, with TRBD1 matching 9 bases. Germline assignment: CDR1 SGHNT and CDR2 YENEEA. The CDR3 length is 16 residues. V lost 1 base to trimming and J lost 2 bases; unmatched junction nucleotides: 4.